Listed here is a single TCR beta chain. No antigen is known for it. No quality values exist for individual bases; no much larger clone is one base distant. CD8 naive samples were CD45RO-negative cells positively selected for CCR7, giving a CD45RA+CCR7+ population that excluded TemRA cells. The donors were healthy, HIV-negative adults with no recently reported acute infections or vaccinations. Every donor was a Caucasian adult residing in Nashville, Tennessee, USA. After blood collection by leukapheresis, PBMCs were isolated using Ficoll-Histopaque density gradient centrifugation and then cryopreserved in the vapor phase of liquid nitrogen. Purity and quantity of every magnetically sorted T cell population were checked by analytical flow cytometry. Genomic DNA was isolated from each sorted fraction and quantified by UV absorbance on a Nanodrop 2000c. The data stem from a study of shared clonotypes between healthy human individuals (dated by TCRdb to 2018 to 2020). Some background on the complete study: The cohort comprised two women and three men aged 18 to 49 years. For each donor, CD4 naive and CD4 memory were each run on three plates, CD8 naive on two plates, and CD8 memory on one plate. The study deeply sequenced blood TCR repertoires of about 5 healthy adults to estimate repertoire size and the extent of clonotype sharing between individuals. To increase sequencing depth and limit assay-specific biases, different laboratories used diverse techniques to prepare libraries and sequence TCR repertoires. Between about 0.9 and 10 billion PBMCs per donor were obtained by leukapheresis. Overall results and qualifications from the work: Naive subsets generally had larger estimated clonotype richness than memory subsets did. The genetic and exposure-history diversity represented was limited by the small number of donors. Sampling was restricted to blood, and TCR repertoires in tissues likely differ from the TCR repertoires found in blood. When several donors were compared, the shared fraction of clonotypes was about 5% for naive CD4, over 3% for naive CD8, 2.3% for memory CD4, and around 0.4% for memory CD8. Compared with non-shared clonotypes, the clonotypes found in all four sorted-subset donors had higher generation probabilities. Rarefaction of sorted-subset datasets indicated incomplete sequencing despite the large sequencing depth. Based on pairwise subsampling, the degree of clonotype sharing among donors was expected to be affected by sequencing depth.

Using the deep immunoSEQ assay, TCR CDR3 regions were amplified from genomic DNA by multiplex PCR. Genomic DNA extracted from each cell subset was distributed evenly over all wells of several immunoSEQ 96-well plates, and each plate served as one replicate. For sorted subsets, roughly 200 ng genomic DNA, equal to 30,000 or so T cell genomes, was loaded into each replicate PCR. Purified libraries were quantified with a Qubit 3.0 fluorometer, sized on a Bioanalyzer 2100, and re-quantified with the KAPA Library Quantification kit. A separate single-read 150-cycle Illumina NextSeq 550 flow cell was used to sequence each immunoSEQ 96-well plate. In the authors' own workflow: Because the immunoSEQ output included only junctional sequences and no quality scores, the filtering could not be the same as the filtering used for full-length reads. Sequences were annotated with PyIR, a Python wrapper for IgBLAST v1.9, using IMGT germline references to assign V/J genes and CDR3. Reads were removed for weak V/J assignments (E-value above 1e-6), missing CDR3, stop codons, out-of-frame junctions, or ambiguous translated residues. V3J clonotypes were defined as sequences sharing the same inferred V gene, J gene, and CDR3 amino acid sequence. The percentage overlap between two repertoires was calculated by dividing the number of shared unique clonotypes by the size of the smaller repertoire. Three approaches were used to assess repertoire richness: RTK rarefaction, the Chao1 estimator, and Recon v2.1 estimates of unobserved clonotypes. Generation probabilities for all TCRbeta clonotypes obtained by the gDNA method from a handful of donors were computed using OLGA. TCRdb re-hosts the immuneACCESS table, in-frame sequences only. Its copies lack some clones; in the studies checked, an unresolved V gene accounts for under half of them, and the cause for the rest is not known. V, J and clone size reflect that table, while D and trimming were determined from the DNA. Recorded for this sample are about 800,000 clones; 90% to 98% of them occurred a single time. Jointly, the top ten make up roughly 0.23% of the sample.

Cut back by 4 bases and 0 bases, the V and J ends lie 6 bases apart. From cysteine to phenylalanine, the CDR3 is 13 amino acids long. The entry retains the CDR3 DNA only, 39 bases that are in frame from base 1. Based on the germline V gene (reference sequence), the CDR1 and CDR2 sequences are GTSNPN and SVGIG. The chain is assembled from TRBV30 and TRBJ2-2; a confident D gene designation cannot be given. This TCR derives from a man younger than 40 in good health. Sequenced sample: naive CD8+ T cells sorted from blood. The intended sense of this specimen's cell subset or site label: CD45RA+CCR7+. The CDR3 loop reads CAWTDANTGELFF. Read as DNA, the sequence is TGTGCCTGGACAGATGCGAACACCGGGGAGCTGTTTTTT.